The 10 T cell receptor beta chains below were found in one sample sequenced in a study of identical twins. TCRdb analysed the 5' RACE reads with MiXCR anew, one entry per CDR3 protein. The sample has around 530,000 distinct CDR3 sequences; 15% are singletons. This same sample was also part of a study on yellow fever vaccine responses in identical twins.

Sequencing was carried out using CD4+ T cells sorted from blood. The receptors come from a woman in her late teens or twenties in good health.

There are a few counts of this clonotype. The chain combines TRBV28 with TRBJ2-1; 13 nucleotides align to TRBD2. The CDR3 has 14 amino acids. Trimming at V came to 7 bases and at J to 8 bases, leaving 5 bases not matched to a gene. In germline, CDR1 is MDHEN, CDR2 SYDVKM. The CDR3 sequence: CASKTSGRAYEQFF. CDR3 bases: TGTGCCAGCAAAACTAGCGGGAGGGCCTATGAGCAGTTCTTC.

This clonotype was recorded a few times. The chain joins TRBV6-2 or TRBV6-3 to TRBJ2-1; D is perhaps TRBD2 (6 bases). Germline loops: CDR1 MNHEY, CDR2 SVGEGT. V lost 2 bases, J lost 5 bases, and 13 bases lay in between. CDR3 length: 15 amino acids. CDR3 protein: CASSYPVGGDNEQFF. DNA for the CDR3: TGTGCCAGCAGTTACCCCGTGGGGGGAGACAATGAGCAGTTCTTC.

A few counts support this clonotype. The V gene is TRBV20-1, the J gene TRBJ2-3, with D possibly being TRBD1 (6 bases). CDR1 and CDR2 (germline): DFQATT, SNEGSKA (reference sequence). The CDR3 is 15 residues long. V was clipped by 3 bases and J by 3 bases, with 16 bases between them. CDR3 nucleotides: TGCAGTGCTAGGGGGGTGGGGGCTTGGACAGATACGCAGTATTTT. Residues: CSARGVGAWTDTQYF.

The CDR3 DNA sequence: TGTGCCAGCAGCCCGGGGCTCCGCAGCGAGCAGTACTTC. This gives the protein CASSPGLRSEQYF. V usage is TRBV5-5 and J usage is TRBJ2-7; D is perhaps TRBD1 or TRBD2 (5 bases each). The V gene's germline CDR1 is SGHKS and CDR2 YYEKEE (reference sequence). There are 13 residues in the CDR3. Trimming shortened V by 4 bases and J by 6 bases, and 14 bases separated the two germline ends.

The V call is TRBV9, the J call TRBJ1-2; weak D call: TRBD1 (6 bases). V lost 3 bases and J lost 8, with 11 bases in between. The CDR3 consists of 12 residues. CDR1 is SGDLS and CDR2 is YYNGEE in the germline V gene. The CDR3 DNA is TGTGCCAGCAGCGACAGGGACCGGGGCTACACCTTC. Translating it yields CASSDRDRGYTF.

CDR3 sequence (DNA): TGTGCCCAAAGAGGTCAGGGGATCACCGGGGAGCTGTTTTTT. Translation gives CAQRGQGITGELFF. This rearrangement joins TRBV2 to TRBJ2-2; maybe TRBD1 (6 bases). The CDR3 extends over 14 amino acids. The V and J ends lost 11 bases and 4 bases respectively, with 17 bases between them. The germline gives CDR1 SNHLY, CDR2 FYNNEI. The full variable domain, completed using reference TRBV2 and TRBJ2-2, is EPEVTQTPSHQVTQMGQEVILRCVPISNHLYFYWYRQILGQKVEFLVSFYNNEISEKSEIFDDQFSVERPDGSNFTLKIRSTKLEDSAMYFCAQRGQGITGELFFGEGSRLTVL.

This clonotype is a singleton in its sample. V usage is TRBV11-2 and J usage is TRBJ2-3; 7 nucleotides agree with TRBD2. Looked up from germline, CDR1 is SGHAT and CDR2 is FQNNGV. V trimming: 3 bases; J trimming: 2 bases; junction bases outside the gene matches: 8. This CDR3 comprises 16 residues. DNA of the CDR3: TGTGCCAGCAGCTTTCTGGTAGCGGGTTTCACAGATACGCAGTATTTT. Protein sequence: CASSFLVAGFTDTQYF.

This clonotype was counted at least ten times. CDR3 in DNA: TGCAGTGCTAGGGTGGGACAGGGTGGCACTGAAGCTTTCTTT. As protein: CSARVGQGGTEAFF. The chain is built from TRBV20-1 and TRBJ1-1, with TRBD1 matching 9 bases. From germline, CDR1 is DFQATT and CDR2 SNEGSKA (reference sequence). V was clipped by 3 bases and J by 4 bases; unmatched bases: 6. There are 14 residues in the CDR3.

In its sample, this clonotype was seen a few times. The genes are TRBV7-6 and TRBJ2-2; TRBD1 matches at 9 bases. V shed 7 bases and J 4 bases; nucleotides not matched to a gene: 10. From germline, CDR1 is SGHVS and CDR2 FNYEAQ. The CDR3 is made up of 16 amino acids. CDR3 loop: CASTITGGVGTGELFF. The DNA of the CDR3 is TGTGCCAGCACCATCACAGGGGGCGTTGGCACCGGGGAGCTGTTTTTT.

V usage is TRBV28 and J usage is TRBJ2-7; D tentatively reads TRBD1 or TRBD2 (5 bases each). CDR1 is MDHEN and CDR2 is SYDVKM in the germline V gene. The germline V and J ends were trimmed by 6 bases and 2 bases, with 14 bases remaining between them. The CDR3 covers 14 residues. The CDR3 loop reads CASSIGTAPYEQYF. The CDR3 region has the DNA TGTGCCAGCAGCATCGGGACGGCCCCCTACGAGCAGTACTTC.